This passage covers 27 T cell receptor beta chains from one sample sequenced in a study of blood T cell repertoires in COVID-19. The assay was immunoSEQ multiplex PCR, and TCRdb's table has in-frame clones only and misses some. Of about 320,000 clones in the sample, about 90% are singletons; the top ten hold less than 6.5%. The sample consisted of PBMCs or T cells enriched from blood (not recorded which). These TCRs come from a young man who had recovered from COVID-19.

CDR3 sequence reads: CAWSPGTGGLGGARFYEQYF. The CDR3 DNA follows: TGTGCCTGGAGTCCGGGGACAGGGGGACTCGGGGGAGCAAGATTCTACGAGCAGTACTTC. The chain links TRBV30 to TRBJ2-7; 11 nucleotides line up with TRBD1. Losses at the gene ends were 2 bases for V and 3 bases for J; bases not matched to a gene: 21. Germline V gene lookup returns CDR1 GTSNPN and CDR2 SVGIG (reference sequence). This CDR3 region has 20 residues.

This chain uses TRBV19 with TRBJ1-6; D possibly corresponds to TRBD1 (6 bases). The CDR3 has 14 residues. V gave up 6 bases and J gave up 10 bases, with 16 bases separating them. The germline V gene has CDR1 LNHDA and CDR2 SQIVND (reference sequence). The CDR3 coding sequence is TGTGCCAGTAGGCAGACAGGTAGCGAGTCACCCCTCCACTTT. Its translation: CASRQTGSESPLHF.

This sequence joins TRBV15 and TRBJ1-1; D remains ambiguous. CDR1 and CDR2 (germline): LNHNV, YYDKDF (reference sequence). This CDR3 has 14 residues. V shed 1 base and J shed 3 bases, with 9 bases lying between them. The CDR3 region has the DNA TGTGCCACCAGCAGAGTAGAACTGTACACTGAAGCTTTCTTT. Translated, it gives CATSRVELYTEAFF.

The chain is built from TRBV6-2 or TRBV6-3 and TRBJ1-3; D gene unclear. The CDR3 extends over 16 amino acids. CDR1 MNHEY and CDR2 SVGEGT come from the germline V gene. V was shortened by 3 bases and J by 4 bases, with 16 bases between the two germline ends. The CDR3 DNA follows: TGTGCCAGCAGTTATAGGAGGGCCCAGGAAGGAAACACCATATATTTT. Amino acid sequence: CASSYRRAQEGNTIYF.

The CDR3 sequence is CASSARLAETQYF. The CDR3 region has the DNA TGTGCCAGTAGTGCCCGACTAGCGGAGACCCAGTACTTC. The genes are TRBV19 and TRBJ2-5; the match to TRBD2 covers 8 bases. The CDR3 totals 13 residues. CDR1 LNHDA and CDR2 SQIVND come from the germline V gene (reference sequence). V lost 5 bases, J lost 5 bases, and 4 bases stayed unmatched. Full variable domain (remainder filled in from reference TRBV19 and TRBJ2-5): DGGITQSPKYLFRKEGQNVTLSCEQNLNHDAMYWYRQDPGQGLRLIYYSQIVNDFQKGDIAEGYSVSREKKESFPLTVTSAQKNPTAFYLCASSARLAETQYFGPGTRLLVL.

The J gene is TRBJ2-7, the V gene TRBV5-4; TRBD2 is a possible D gene (5 bases). CDR1 and CDR2 (germline): SGHNT, YYREEE (reference sequence). The CDR3 is 14 amino acids. V gave up 2 bases and J gave up 2 bases, with 11 bases separating them. CDR3 region: CASSFAGSPYEQYF. CDR3 nucleotide sequence: TGTGCCAGCAGCTTTGCGGGTTCTCCCTACGAGCAGTACTTC.

This rearrangement joins TRBV7-3 to TRBJ2-2, with D possibly being TRBD2 (5 bases). This CDR3 has 20 amino acids. The ends were cut back, 0 bases at V and 0 bases at J, with 20 bases in the middle. The V gene's germline CDR1 is SGHTA and CDR2 FQGTGA. The CDR3, as DNA: TGTGCCAGCAGCTTAACGCCCGGGGTTCTGGGAAATTCGAACACCGGGGAGCTGTTTTTT. Protein product: CASSLTPGVLGNSNTGELFF.

The chain carries TRBV18 and TRBJ2-5, with 8 bases aligning to TRBD1. This CDR3 region has 14 residues. Trimming cost V 6 bases and J 4 bases; bases outside gene matches: 7. Germline lookup yields CDR1 KGHSH and CDR2 LQKENI. CDR3 sequence (DNA): TGTGCCAGCTCCCTTGGACAGGGTGGAGAGACCCAGTACTTC. Protein product: CASSLGQGGETQYF.

This clone was seen once. The genes are TRBV28 and TRBJ1-1; 9 nucleotides line up with TRBD1. Germline-derived CDR1 and CDR2 are MDHEN and SYDVKM. The ends lost 5 bases at V and 2 bases at J; junction bases unmatched: 6. The CDR3 loop spans 15 amino acids. The CDR3 DNA is TGTGCCAGCAGTCTGAGGGACAGGGAAAACACTGAAGCTTTCTTT. Amino acid sequence: CASSLRDRENTEAFF. Together with reference TRBV28 and TRBJ1-1, the CDR3 gives the full variable domain: DVKVTQSSRYLVKRTGEKVFLECVQDMDHENMFWYRQDPGLGLRLIYFSYDVKMKEKGDIPEGYSVSREKKERFSLILESASTNQTSMYLCASSLRDRENTEAFFGQGTRLTVV.

V usage is TRBV28 and J usage is TRBJ2-4, with 12 bases aligning to TRBD1. V lost 5 bases to trimming and J lost 2 bases; unmatched junction nucleotides: 10. This CDR3 region has 18 residues. Germline CDR1 and CDR2: MDHEN and SYDVKM. In DNA, the CDR3 is TGTGCCAGCAGTCCTTTGGGACAGGGGGCGCGTACCAAAAACATTCAGTACTTC. Its translation: CASSPLGQGARTKNIQYF.

The chain is built from TRBV9 and TRBJ2-3, with D maybe TRBD1 (6 bases). CDR1 is SGDLS and CDR2 is YYNGEE in the germline V gene. Trimming removed 0 bases at V and 7 bases at J, with 12 bases between. The CDR3 contains 14 residues. The CDR3 DNA is TGTGCCAGCAGCGTAGCTACGGACAGTTATACGCAGTATTTT. As protein: CASSVATDSYTQYF.

This clone was seen once. CDR3 in DNA: TGTGCCAGCAGCCTGGGACAGGGGGGGGAAAAACTGTTTTTT. This translates into CASSLGQGGEKLFF. V usage is TRBV28 and J usage is TRBJ1-4; the match to TRBD1 covers 11 bases. There are 14 residues in the CDR3. Trimming removed 6 bases from V and 8 bases from J; junction bases left unmatched: 5. Germline V gene data show CDR1 as MDHEN and CDR2 as SYDVKM.

The chain has TRBV11-2 and TRBJ2-7; tentative D call: TRBD1 (6 bases). CDR3 length: 14 amino acids. Between the trimmed V and J ends, which lost 5 bases and 1 base, there was a span of 12 bases. Per germline, CDR1 SGHAT and CDR2 FQNNGV. The CDR3 reads CASSRSRGSYEQYF. The CDR3 region has the DNA TGTGCCAGCAGCCGCTCCAGGGGTTCCTACGAGCAGTACTTC.

The rearrangement joins TRBV25-1 to TRBJ2-2; 13 bases map to TRBD2. The ends lost 1 base at V and 5 bases at J; junction bases unmatched: 4. The CDR3 consists of 17 residues. Germline CDR1 and CDR2: MGHDK and SYGVNS. CDR3 DNA: TGTGCCAGCAGTGAATTGGGACTAGCGGGGAATACCGGGGAGCTGTTTTTT. Protein sequence: CASSELGLAGNTGELFF. The whole variable domain, remainder taken from reference TRBV25-1 and TRBJ2-2, is EADIYQTPRYLVIGTGKKITLECSQTMGHDKMYWYQQDPGMELHLIHYSYGVNSTEKGDLSSESTVSRIRTEHFPLTLESARPSHTSQYLCASSELGLAGNTGELFFGEGSRLTVL.

V usage is TRBV5-5 and J usage is TRBJ1-2; no clear D gene. This CDR3 has 16 amino acids. V was trimmed by 1 base and J by 5 bases, leaving 18 bases between them. Germline CDR1 and CDR2: SGHKS and YYEKEE (reference sequence). As DNA, the CDR3 is TGTGCCAGCAGCTTGAGCACAGATCTCCCCCCTTATGGCTACACCTTC. Its protein product is CASSLSTDLPPYGYTF.

The chain combines TRBV5-1 with TRBJ1-6; the D gene is possibly TRBD1 (6 bases). Trimming cost V 6 bases and J 6 bases, with 10 bases left between them. This CDR3 comprises 13 residues. CDR1 and CDR2 (germline): SGHRS, YFSETQ. CDR3 sequence (DNA): TGCGCCAGCACGGACAGCGGTAATTCACCCCTCCACTTT. This codes for CASTDSGNSPLHF.

The chain combines TRBV28 with TRBJ1-1; maybe TRBD1 (5 bases). The CDR3 is 15 residues long. The germline CDR1 and CDR2 sequences are MDHEN and SYDVKM. Trimming removed 2 bases from V and 6 bases from J, with 16 bases in between. CDR3 in amino acids: CASSLRARGVAEAFF. The DNA for the CDR3 is TGTGCCAGCAGTTTAAGGGCAAGGGGTGTAGCTGAAGCTTTCTTT.

The chain combines TRBV2 with TRBJ2-7; 11 bases map to TRBD2. V trimming: 6 bases; J trimming: 3 bases; junction bases outside the gene matches: 7. Germline assignment: CDR1 SNHLY and CDR2 FYNNEI. The CDR3 extends over 15 amino acids. CDR3 nucleotides: TGTGCCAGCAGCCTCACTAGCGGGGGAAGCTACGAGCAGTACTTC. Translation gives CASSLTSGGSYEQYF.

The rearrangement uses TRBV11-2 and TRBJ2-5; the D gene is possibly TRBD1 (5 bases). Per germline, CDR1 SGHAT and CDR2 FQNNGV. The CDR3 is 17 amino acids. V lost 0 bases and J lost 4, with 18 bases in between. CDR3 amino acids: CASSLELGPGHTETQYF. As DNA, the CDR3 is TGTGCCAGCAGCTTAGAGCTTGGCCCAGGACACACAGAGACCCAGTACTTC.

This sequence joins TRBV5-1 and TRBJ1-6; D might be TRBD1 (6 bases). Per germline, CDR1 SGHRS and CDR2 YFSETQ. Trimming pared 0 bases from V and 10 bases from J, leaving 11 bases between. The CDR3 loop spans 14 amino acids. The CDR3 here is CASSLEQGLSPLHF. CDR3 coding DNA: TGCGCCAGCAGCTTGGAACAGGGACTATCACCCCTCCACTTT.

This sequence joins TRBV2 and TRBJ1-1, with D perhaps matching TRBD1 (5 bases). Germline-derived CDR1 and CDR2 are SNHLY and FYNNEI. The CDR3 is 13 amino acids. V dropped 7 bases and J dropped 1 base, with 10 bases sitting between them. This CDR3 is CASMPDRNTEAFF. As DNA, the CDR3 is TGTGCCAGCATGCCCGACAGGAACACTGAAGCTTTCTTT.

This clone has a single count. This sample includes further DNA sequences coding for the same CDR3. The V gene is TRBV7-2, the J gene TRBJ1-5; 7 bases are shared with TRBD1. Germline lookup yields CDR1 SGHTA and CDR2 FQGNSA. J was trimmed by 3 bases and V by 5 bases; bases with no gene match: 4. This CDR3 spans 14 amino acids. DNA of the CDR3: TGTGCCAGCAGCCTTGGACAGGCCAATCAGCCCCAGCATTTT. It yields the protein CASSLGQANQPQHF. Drawing the rest from reference TRBV7-2 and TRBJ1-5, the complete variable domain is GAGVSQSPSNKVTEKGKDVELRCDPISGHTALYWYRQSLGQGLEFLIYFQGNSAPDKSGLPSDRFSAERTGGSVSTLTIQRTQQEDSAVYLCASSLGQANQPQHFGDGTRLSIL.

The rearrangement joins TRBV19 to TRBJ2-3; 8 bases align to TRBD2. J was trimmed by 3 bases and V by 1 base; bases with no gene match: 3. There are 15 residues in the CDR3. Germline values: CDR1 LNHDA, CDR2 SQIVND (reference sequence). CDR3 in amino acids: CASSIVGGATDTQYF. CDR3 DNA: TGTGCCAGTAGTATAGTCGGGGGGGCGACAGATACGCAGTATTTT.

The CDR3 bases are TGTGCCAGCAGCTTACGCGGGGATACAGATACGCAGTATTTT. Translating it yields CASSLRGDTDTQYF. The chain employs TRBV7-8 and TRBJ2-3, with a tentative D call TRBD2 (6 bases). The V end lost 2 bases, the J end lost 3 bases, and 9 bases lay between the germline ends. This CDR3 region has 14 residues. Germline lookup yields CDR1 SGHVS and CDR2 FQNEAQ.

This rearrangement joins TRBV7-9 to TRBJ2-7, with D tentatively TRBD1 (5 bases). This CDR3 contains 13 residues. The germline V gene encodes CDR1 SEHNR and CDR2 FQNEAQ (reference sequence). Trimming removed 5 bases from V and 3 bases from J, with 11 bases in between. The CDR3 DNA is TGTGCCAGCAGCGACGACAGATTCTACGAGCAGTACTTC. Amino acids: CASSDDRFYEQYF.

The V call is TRBV28, the J call TRBJ1-5; the match to TRBD1 covers 8 bases. The CDR3 extends over 15 amino acids. Germline trimming cut 2 bases from V and 3 bases from J; bases unmatched to any gene: 3. The germline V gene encodes CDR1 MDHEN and CDR2 SYDVKM. The CDR3 protein is CASSLRQGNNQPQHF. CDR3 in DNA: TGTGCCAGCAGTTTACGACAGGGGAACAATCAGCCCCAGCATTTT.

This sequence joins TRBV10-3 and TRBJ2-7; 8 bases agree with TRBD1. The J segment lost 3 bases and the V segment lost 11 bases, leaving 12 bases of the junction unmatched. The CDR3 totals 14 residues. From germline, CDR1 is ENHRY and CDR2 SYGVKD. Here the CDR3 reads CASKSGTGDYEQYF. For the CDR3, the DNA is TGTGCCTCAAAGTCCGGGACAGGTGACTACGAGCAGTACTTC.